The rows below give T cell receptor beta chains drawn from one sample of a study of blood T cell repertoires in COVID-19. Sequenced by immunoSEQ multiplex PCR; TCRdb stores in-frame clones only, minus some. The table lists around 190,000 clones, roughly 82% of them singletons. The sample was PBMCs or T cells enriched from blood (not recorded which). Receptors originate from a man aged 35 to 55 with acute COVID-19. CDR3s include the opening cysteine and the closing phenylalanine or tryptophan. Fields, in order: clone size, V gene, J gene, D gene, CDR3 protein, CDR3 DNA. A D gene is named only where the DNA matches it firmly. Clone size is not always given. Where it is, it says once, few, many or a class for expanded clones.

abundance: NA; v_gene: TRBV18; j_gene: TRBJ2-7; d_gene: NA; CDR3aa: CASSPPSGSVHEQYF; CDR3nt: TGTGCCAGCTCACCACCTTCCGGGAGTGTCCACGAGCAGTACTTC
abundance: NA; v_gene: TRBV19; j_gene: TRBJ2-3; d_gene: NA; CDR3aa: CASSIGGADTQYF; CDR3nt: TGTGCCAGTAGTATAGGGGGGGCAGATACGCAGTATTTT
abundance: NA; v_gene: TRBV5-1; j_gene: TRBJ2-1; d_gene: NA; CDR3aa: CASSLDTGNYNEQFF; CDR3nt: TGCGCCAGCAGCTTAGATACAGGAAACTACAATGAGCAGTTCTTC
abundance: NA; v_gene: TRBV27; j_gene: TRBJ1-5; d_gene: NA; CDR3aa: CASSFGQNNQPQHF; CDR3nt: TGTGCCAGCAGTTTCGGACAGAACAATCAGCCCCAGCATTTT
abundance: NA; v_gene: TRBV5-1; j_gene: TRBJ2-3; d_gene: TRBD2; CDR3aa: CASSPKDPILAGVSDTQYF; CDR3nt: TGCGCCAGCAGCCCGAAGGATCCTATACTAGCGGGAGTCTCAGATACGCAGTATTTT
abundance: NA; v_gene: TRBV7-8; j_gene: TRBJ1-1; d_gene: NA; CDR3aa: CASSGQGNTEAFF; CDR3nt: TGTGCCAGCAGCGGCCAGGGGAACACTGAAGCTTTCTTT
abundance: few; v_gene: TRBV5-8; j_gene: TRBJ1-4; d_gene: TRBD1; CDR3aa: CASSYDREAEKLFF; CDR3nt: TGTGCCAGCAGCTACGACAGGGAAGCTGAAAAACTGTTTTTT
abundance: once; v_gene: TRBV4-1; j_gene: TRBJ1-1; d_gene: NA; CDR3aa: CASSLTRGKAFF; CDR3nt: TGCGCCAGCAGCCTCACCAGAGGGAAAGCTTTCTTT
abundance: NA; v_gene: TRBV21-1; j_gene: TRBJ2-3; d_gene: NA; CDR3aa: CASSKCGLAGGDTQYF; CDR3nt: TGTGCCAGCAGCAAATGTGGTCTAGCGGGAGGAGATACGCAGTATTTT
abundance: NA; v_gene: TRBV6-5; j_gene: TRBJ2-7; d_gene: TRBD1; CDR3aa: CASSYSRTGTAYEQYF; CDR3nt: TGTGCCAGCAGTTATTCCCGGACAGGGACAGCCTACGAGCAGTACTTC
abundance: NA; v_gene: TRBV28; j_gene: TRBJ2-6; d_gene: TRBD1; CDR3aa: CASGGQGYSGANVLTF; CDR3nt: TGTGCCAGCGGGGGACAGGGCTACTCTGGGGCCAACGTCCTGACTTTC
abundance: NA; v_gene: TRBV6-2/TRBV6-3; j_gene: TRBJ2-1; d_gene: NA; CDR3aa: CASSYSMVFYYNEQFF; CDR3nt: TGTGCCAGCAGTTACTCGATGGTATTCTACTACAATGAGCAGTTCTTC
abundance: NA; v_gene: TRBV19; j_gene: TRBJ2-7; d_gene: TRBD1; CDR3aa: CASRSGGNYEQYF; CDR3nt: TGTGCCAGTAGGTCAGGGGGCAACTACGAGCAGTACTTC
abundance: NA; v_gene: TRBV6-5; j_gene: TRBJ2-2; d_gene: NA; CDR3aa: CASTRSGTGELFF; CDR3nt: TGTGCCAGCACCCGATCCGGGACCGGGGAGCTGTTTTTT
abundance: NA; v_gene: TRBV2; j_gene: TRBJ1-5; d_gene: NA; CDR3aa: CASSLSGSSNQPQHF; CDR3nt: TGTGCCAGCAGTTTAAGCGGATCTAGCAATCAGCCCCAGCATTTT
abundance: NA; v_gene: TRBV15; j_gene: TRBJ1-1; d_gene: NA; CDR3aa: CATSRADRLNTEAFF; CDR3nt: TGTGCCACCAGCAGAGCTGACAGACTGAACACTGAAGCTTTCTTT
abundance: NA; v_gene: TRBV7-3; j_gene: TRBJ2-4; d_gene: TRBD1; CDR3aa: CASSPRTGSNIQYF; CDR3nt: TGTGCCAGCAGCCCTCGGACAGGGTCGAACATTCAGTACTTC